The T cell receptor (beta chain) under discussion was sequenced for a study of T cells in Graves' hyperthyroidism and ophthalmopathy. Amplification of TCR beta CDR3 regions was performed using RNA transcripts as template. A set of HTBI primers served as the primers for a first-round RT-PCR of the TCR CDR3. TCRdb ran MiXCR on the multiplex PCR reads and lists one entry per CDR3 protein. The sample lists approximately 510,000 distinct CDR3 sequences; 35% to 50% were seen once. Germline V gene sequence: CDR1 WNHNN, CDR2 SYGVQD (reference sequence). V trimming: 3 bases; J trimming: 3 bases; junction bases outside the gene matches: 2. The CDR3 length is 13 residues. Comment on this clonotype: What it binds is not known.

Study results and limitations: Peripheral blood also featured most of the thyroid clonotypes expanded above 0.001.

The TCR was taken from an adult woman with Graves' disease, either hyperthyroidism or ophthalmopathy (not recorded which). Specimen: peripheral blood or thyroid tissue (not recorded which). V usage is TRBV10-1 and J usage is TRBJ2-7; 7 positions agree with TRBD2. CDR3 DNA: TGCGCCAGCAGTGACGGGGGGTACTACGAGCAGTACTTC. Protein product: CASSDGGYYEQYF.